Listed below are T cell receptor beta chains from one sample, sequenced in a study of cytomegalovirus exposure and HLA in healthy donors. Assay used: immunoSEQ multiplex PCR; TCRdb lists only in-frame clones, some missing. The table includes fewer than 150,000 clones, 15% to 19% detected once. The specimen was PBMCs. Every receptor here comes from a woman aged 18-29 years in good health and CMV-seronegative. CDR3s include the opening cysteine and the closing phenylalanine or tryptophan. A D gene is named only where the DNA matches it firmly. The listing skips clone size in some rows; elsewhere it reads once, few, many or a size class.

TRBV11-2	TRBJ2-7	TRBD2	few	CASSLAGETYEQYF	TGTGCCAGCAGCTTGGCGGGGGAGACCTACGAGCAGTACTTC
TRBV30	TRBJ1-2	TRBD1	-	CAWSVAGGSGYTF	TGTGCCTGGAGTGTAGCAGGGGGCTCCGGCTACACCTTC
TRBV29-1	TRBJ1-2	-	few	CSVRTATNYGYTF	TGCAGCGTCCGGACAGCGACCAACTATGGCTACACCTTC
TRBV19	TRBJ1-1	-	few	CASTTPLNTEAFF	TGTGCCAGTACCACACCGTTGAACACTGAAGCTTTCTTT
TRBV6-6	TRBJ1-4	-	-	CASSYSITSGEKLFF	TGTGCCAGCAGTTACTCGATCACTTCCGGGGAAAAACTGTTTTTT
TRBV7-3	TRBJ2-2	-	-	CASSPLGGEGTGELFF	TGTGCCAGCAGCCCATTGGGGGGAGAGGGCACCGGGGAGCTGTTTTTT
TRBV5-4	TRBJ2-4	-	-	CASSPQGKNIQYF	TGTGCCAGCAGCCCACAGGGAAAAAACATTCAGTACTTC
TRBV19	TRBJ2-7	TRBD1	-	CASSTGGQGASEQYF	TGTGCCAGTAGTACGGGAGGACAGGGGGCGAGTGAGCAGTACTTC
TRBV19	TRBJ2-1	TRBD2	-	CASSRPSGGVLNEQFF	TGTGCCAGTAGTAGGCCTAGCGGGGGGGTACTCAATGAGCAGTTCTTC
TRBV9	TRBJ2-5	-	-	CASSVEGRGQETQYF	TGTGCCAGCAGCGTAGAGGGCAGGGGTCAAGAGACCCAGTACTTC
TRBV6-5	TRBJ2-3	-	-	CASSYSPRDTQYF	TGTGCCAGCAGTTACTCCCCGCGGGATACGCAGTATTTT
TRBV29-1	TRBJ2-2	-	few	CSVGGYTGELFF	TGCAGCGTCGGCGGGTACACCGGGGAGCTGTTTTTT
TRBV5-1	TRBJ2-5	-	-	CASSLQRVQETQYF	TGCGCCAGCAGCTTACAGAGAGTCCAAGAGACCCAGTACTTC
TRBV30	TRBJ2-5	-	-	CAWREGHNQETQYF	TGTGCCTGGAGAGAAGGACACAATCAAGAGACCCAGTACTTC
TRBV28	TRBJ2-7	TRBD1	-	CASSTLGTGLYEQYF	TGTGCCAGCAGTACTCTTGGGACAGGACTCTACGAGCAGTACTTC
TRBV28	TRBJ2-7	-	-	CASSPGVVSFEQYF	TGTGCCAGCAGCCCAGGGGTGGTGAGTTTCGAGCAGTACTTC
TRBV10-3	TRBJ2-7	-	-	CAISAQGWDEQYF	TGTGCCATCAGTGCTCAGGGTTGGGACGAGCAGTACTTC